Reported below is one TCR beta chain. The entry originates in a study of blood T cell repertoires in COVID-19. TCRdb keeps only in-frame clones here, not all; method: immunoSEQ multiplex PCR. The table includes tens of thousands of clones, 84% detected once. This CDR3 has 14 residues. The J segment lost 7 bases and the V segment lost 3 bases, leaving 4 bases of the junction unmatched. The germline V gene encodes CDR1 SGDLS and CDR2 YYNGEE. This clonotype was obtained from a man in his sixties with acute or convalescent COVID-19. The sequenced sample was peripheral blood. The chain is built from TRBV9 and TRBJ2-1, with TRBD1 matching over 10 bases. In nucleotides, the CDR3 is TGTGCCAGCAGCGGACAGGGGGCGAAGAATGAGCAGTTCTTC. This sequence encodes CASSGQGAKNEQFF.